These 20 T cell receptor beta chains were sequenced from one sample in a study of OX40 agonist ivuxolimab in advanced cancers. Assay: immunoSEQ multiplex PCR; the TCRdb copy retains only in-frame clones and omits some. The data hold more than 60,000 clones, with 87% observed a single time. The sample was CD4+ or CD8+ T cells sorted from blood, taken in a trial of the OX40 agonist ivuxolimab. The receptors come from an adult with an advanced solid tumor such as melanoma, head and neck, liver or kidney cancer.

A word on this clone: The identical CDR3 is also encoded by other nucleotide sequences in the sample. This chain uses TRBV7-2 with TRBJ1-5; perhaps TRBD1 as D (5 bases). V was pared by 4 bases and J by 1 base, with 23 bases between. Germline lookup yields CDR1 SGHTA and CDR2 FQGNSA. This CDR3 spans 19 amino acids. In DNA form, the CDR3 reads TGTGCCAGCAGCTCCCGCTGGGGGGGTCGGGTAGGGAGCAATCAGCCCCAGCATTTT. This translates into CASSSRWGGRVGSNQPQHF.

This chain joins TRBV20-1 and TRBJ1-1; perhaps TRBD1 as D (5 bases). Germline V CDR1 and CDR2: DFQATT, SNEGSKA (reference sequence). The CDR3 is 11 amino acids. The CDR3 protein is CRPQRGTEAFF. The CDR3 nucleotides are TGCAGGCCCCAAAGGGGCACTGAAGCTTTCTTT.

This sequence joins TRBV28 and TRBJ2-7, with TRBD2 matching over 14 bases. V trimming: 6 bases; J trimming: 6 bases; junction bases outside the gene matches: 7. The CDR3 contains 15 residues. CDR1 and CDR2 from the germline V gene are MDHEN and SYDVKM. This CDR3 reads CASRPGLAGVSEQYF. In DNA, the CDR3 is TGTGCCAGCAGGCCGGGACTAGCGGGAGTCAGCGAGCAGTACTTC.

DNA of the CDR3: TGTGCCAGCAGCCAAAGGTTGGGGGGCACTGAAGCTTTCTTT. This gives the protein CASSQRLGGTEAFF. V and J are TRBV4-2 and TRBJ1-1, with a tentative D call TRBD1 (5 bases). Germline V gene lookup returns CDR1 LGHNA and CDR2 YNFKEQ. V gave up 2 bases and J gave up 4 bases, with 11 bases separating them. This CDR3 region has 14 residues.

The chain is built from TRBV28 and TRBJ2-2; a possible D gene is TRBD1 (5 bases). Germline CDR1 reads MDHEN; CDR2 reads SYDVKM. The CDR3 spans 15 residues. Deletions cut 2 bases from V and 2 bases from J, with 9 bases between. The DNA for the CDR3 is TGTGCCAGCAGTTTAAAACAGGCAAACACCGGGGAGCTGTTTTTT. It translates to CASSLKQANTGELFF.

V and J are TRBV28 and TRBJ2-7, with 8 bases fitting TRBD2. This CDR3 spans 16 amino acids. Germline V gene sequence: CDR1 MDHEN, CDR2 SYDVKM. Germline trimming cut 2 bases from V and 4 bases from J; bases unmatched to any gene: 10. The CDR3 protein is CASSLMGSGDNYEQYF. CDR3 bases: TGTGCCAGCAGTTTAATGGGTAGCGGGGACAATTACGAGCAGTACTTC.

This clone was seen a single time. The chain employs TRBV11-2 and TRBJ2-3; the D gene is possibly TRBD1 (6 bases). V shed 1 base and J shed 4 bases, with 12 bases lying between them. Germline V gives CDR1 SGHAT, CDR2 FQNNGV. This CDR3 is 15 amino acids long. CDR3 amino acids: CASSLVTGLADTQYF. Here the CDR3 DNA reads TGTGCCAGCAGCTTAGTAACAGGGTTGGCAGATACGCAGTATTTT.

This clone turned up a few times. The chain has TRBV30 and TRBJ1-2, with TRBD1 identical over 10 bases. CDR1 is GTSNPN, CDR2 SVGIG, per germline (reference sequence). The CDR3 loop spans 16 amino acids. After removal of 8 bases from V and 2 bases from J, the junction contained 14 bases not matched to a gene. CDR3 sequence reads: CAAHPPRTGGNYGYTF. CDR3 DNA: TGTGCCGCCCACCCCCCCCGGACAGGGGGGAACTATGGCTACACCTTC.

The V call is TRBV4-3, the J call TRBJ1-6; D is perhaps TRBD1 (5 bases). Germline V gene data show CDR1 as LGHNA and CDR2 as YSLEER. The ends were cut back, 0 bases at V and 4 bases at J, with 10 bases in the middle. The CDR3 totals 16 residues. CDR3 sequence reads: CASSQDPRAYNSPLHF. The CDR3 coding sequence is TGCGCCAGCAGCCAAGATCCCAGGGCATATAATTCACCCCTCCACTTT.

The V and J genes are TRBV11-2 and TRBJ2-5; D might be TRBD1 (5 bases). This CDR3 has 17 amino acids. Trimming took off 0 bases at V and 11 bases at J, with 25 bases between the two ends. From germline, CDR1 is SGHAT and CDR2 FQNNGV. The CDR3 here is CASSLDPAGWGGVKQYF. In nucleotides, the CDR3 is TGTGCCAGCAGCTTAGATCCCGCCGGGTGGGGCGGAGTGAAGCAGTACTTC.

The chain recombines TRBV28 with TRBJ2-7; D possibly matches TRBD1 or TRBD2 (5 bases each). Per germline, CDR1 MDHEN and CDR2 SYDVKM. The CDR3 contains 16 residues. The germline V and J ends were trimmed by 5 bases and 0 bases, with 17 bases remaining between them. CDR3 loop: CASSPHGAGSSYEQYF. CDR3 DNA: TGTGCCAGCAGTCCGCATGGGGCAGGGAGCTCCTACGAGCAGTACTTC.

The V gene is TRBV19, the J gene TRBJ1-1; a possible D gene is TRBD1 (6 bases). Trimming left V 2 bases short and J 1 base short, with 11 bases between. The CDR3 has 15 amino acids. Looked up from germline, CDR1 is LNHDA and CDR2 is SQIVND (reference sequence). The DNA for the CDR3 is TGTGCCAGTAGTATAACGGGGGCCCGGAACACTGAAGCTTTCTTT. Translation gives CASSITGARNTEAFF.

This clone is a singleton in its sample. The chain is built from TRBV18 and TRBJ1-1; D perhaps matches TRBD1 (6 bases). This CDR3 spans 21 amino acids. V shed 4 bases and J shed 3 bases, with 33 bases lying between them. In germline, CDR1 is KGHSH, CDR2 LQKENI. Here the CDR3 reads CASSQYTWGTGSQGPDTEAFF. The CDR3 nucleotides are TGTGCCAGCTCACAATACACTTGGGGAACAGGGTCCCAGGGGCCTGACACTGAAGCTTTCTTT.

This chain uses TRBV6-1 with TRBJ1-6; D not resolved. The CDR3 totals 15 residues. Germline values: CDR1 MNHNS, CDR2 SASEGT. V was clipped by 4 bases and J by 7 bases, with 14 bases between them. The CDR3 bases are TGTGCCAGCAGTGGAACTCGTCGCGCGAATTCACCCCTCCACTTT. Translation: CASSGTRRANSPLHF.

V gene TRBV28 combines with J gene TRBJ1-3, with 8 bases lining up with TRBD1. There are 16 residues in the CDR3. From germline, CDR1 is MDHEN and CDR2 SYDVKM. V dropped 1 base and J dropped 3; count of bases not matched to a gene: 5. The CDR3: CASSLYGTGLGNTIYF. Written as DNA, the CDR3 is TGTGCCAGCAGTTTATACGGGACAGGCCTTGGAAACACCATATATTTT.

The V call is TRBV7-9, the J call TRBJ1-2, with TRBD1 as a possible D gene (5 bases). Deletions cut 7 bases from V and 3 bases from J, with 27 bases between. CDR3 length equals 18 residues. CDR1 is SEHNR, CDR2 FQNEAQ, per germline (reference sequence). The CDR3 reads CASTKTVISTSSHYGYTF. The CDR3, as DNA: TGTGCCAGCACCAAGACAGTCATTTCGACGAGCTCCCACTATGGCTACACCTTC.

The chain uses TRBV6-5 and TRBJ1-5; D not resolved. Germline V CDR1 and CDR2: MNHEY, SVGAGI. The length of the CDR3 is 12 residues. V lost 5 bases to trimming and J lost 6 bases, with 8 bases between them. The CDR3 DNA reads as TGTGCCAGCAGTATTCGGGGTCAGCCCCAGCATTTT. Residues: CASSIRGQPQHF.

This clone has a handful of counts. CDR3 DNA sequence: TGTGCCAGCAGTGAACTAGCGGGAGTTACCGGGGAGCTGTTTTTT. Translation: CASSELAGVTGELFF. The chain is built from TRBV2 and TRBJ2-2; TRBD2 matches at 10 bases. The V segment lost 2 bases and the J segment 5 bases; nucleotides outside the gene matches: 2. CDR3 length: 15 amino acids. Germline V gene sequence: CDR1 SNHLY, CDR2 FYNNEI.

This clone was seen only once. The chain combines TRBV29-1 with TRBJ2-1; weak D call: TRBD1 (6 bases). Germline CDR1 reads SQVTM; CDR2 reads ANQGSEA. V shed 5 bases and J shed 7 bases, with 15 bases lying between them. The CDR3 is 13 amino acids. The CDR3 DNA sequence: TGCAGCGTTTTTGCAGGGGCCCGGAATGAGCAGTTCTTC. As protein: CSVFAGARNEQFF.

The rearrangement uses TRBV19 and TRBJ2-3, with 11 nucleotides matching TRBD2. CDR1 is LNHDA and CDR2 is SQIVND in the germline V gene (reference sequence). V was clipped by 4 bases and J by 2 bases; unmatched bases: 5. The CDR3 extends over 16 amino acids. CDR3 bases: TGTGCCAGTAGTAGTCGGACTAGCGGGTACACAGATACGCAGTATTTT. It is translated as CASSSRTSGYTDTQYF. The complete variable domain, with remaining parts taken from reference TRBV19 and TRBJ2-3, reads DGGITQSPKYLFRKEGQNVTLSCEQNLNHDAMYWYRQDPGQGLRLIYYSQIVNDFQKGDIAEGYSVSREKKESFPLTVTSAQKNPTAFYLCASSSRTSGYTDTQYFGPGTRLTVL.